This TCR beta chain was captured in a study of OX40 agonist ivuxolimab in advanced cancers. Study summary: Patients were dosed with the agonistic anti-OX40 (CD134) antibody ivuxolimab. With a range of roughly 20 to 80, age averaged about 58 years, and around 83% were male. Therapy given before enrollment (anti-PD-1, anti-PD-L1 or anti-CTLA-4) was allowed, and around 40% had some. Points from the study as a whole: Within 6 weeks, CD4+ and CD8+ blood T cells expanded clonally at 0.1 to 3.0 mg/kg.

This table comes from immunoSEQ multiplex PCR, and its TCRdb copy is limited to in-frame clones, with some not included. Counted here are nearly 45,000 clones, more than 70% occurring once; the ten biggest clones make up about 15%. This CDR3 comprises 14 residues. V lost 6 bases, J lost 9 bases, and 20 bases lay in between. Germline V gene data show CDR1 as SNHLY and CDR2 as FYNNEI. Remarks on this clone: Its antigen is not identified.

This chain joins TRBV2 and TRBJ1-2, with D hard to call. The TCR comes from an adult with an advanced solid tumor such as melanoma, head and neck, liver or kidney cancer. The sequenced sample was CD4+ or CD8+ T cells sorted from blood, obtained in a trial of the OX40 agonist ivuxolimab. CDR3 in amino acids: CASSLDGSWRSYTF. CDR3 bases: TGTGCCAGCAGCTTAGATGGGAGCTGGCGGAGCTACACCTTC.